This TCR beta chain was recorded in a study of T cell responses to AZD1222 COVID-19 vaccine. Pooling covered second doses at about 4 or about 12 weeks. Repertoires were generated with immunoSEQ multiplex PCR, while TCRdb's copy carries only in-frame clones and drops some. The sample has approximately 180,000 clones, more than 70% seen once; the top ten hold roughly 26%. The CDR3 is made up of 13 amino acids. Germline V gene lookup returns CDR1 ENHRY and CDR2 SYGVKD. V was clipped by 4 bases and J by 5 bases, with 11 bases between them. Note on this clone: Its antigen is not known.

General observations from the study: There were mostly white British donors and more females than males, and clonal diversity was possibly underestimated.

The input for sequencing was peripheral blood, taken 28 days after the second AZD1222 dose. The receptor was derived from an adult who received the AZD1222 COVID-19 vaccine. This chain connects TRBV10-3 to TRBJ2-5, with D unclear. CDR3 residues: CAISVRSQETQYF. The CDR3, as DNA: TGTGCCATCAGTGTTCGGTCTCAGGAGACCCAGTACTTC.